This TCR beta chain was identified during a study of blood T cell repertoires in COVID-19. Study at large: Samples came from the United States, Italy and Spain, spanning acute and convalescent COVID-19. PBMCs, B-cell-depleted T cells, or T cells were the source of the cDNA or gDNA that made up the material.

One Seattle source followed patients from active infection through their disease course. V was cut by 0 bases and J by 8 bases, with 25 bases left in between. Germline V CDR1 and CDR2: GTSNPN, SVGIG (reference sequence). The CDR3 sequence is 17 residues long. The authors' processing: Scientists estimated how many nucleated cells there were by amplifying reference gene primers. Clones were sequenced by immunoSEQ multiplex PCR, and TCRdb holds only the in-frame ones, with some missing. V and J calls and clone size come straight from that table; D and trimming were deduced from the DNA. The sample has tens of thousands of clones; approximately 79% are singletons.

The genes are TRBV30 and TRBJ1-2; D perhaps matches TRBD1 (6 bases). The sample consisted of peripheral blood. This sequence was found in a man aged 65 to 79 with COVID-19, enrolled during active disease. This chain's CDR3 is CAWSVGSWDIHLGGYTF. As DNA, the CDR3 is TGTGCCTGGAGTGTTGGTTCATGGGACATCCACCTGGGGGGCTACACCTTC. Variable domain in full (rest from reference TRBV30 and TRBJ1-2): SQTIHQWPATLVQPVGSPLSLECTVEGTSNPNLYWYRQAAGRGLQLLFYSVGIGQISSEVPQNLSASRPQDRQFILSSKKLLLSDSGFYLCAWSVGSWDIHLGGYTFGSGTRLTVV.